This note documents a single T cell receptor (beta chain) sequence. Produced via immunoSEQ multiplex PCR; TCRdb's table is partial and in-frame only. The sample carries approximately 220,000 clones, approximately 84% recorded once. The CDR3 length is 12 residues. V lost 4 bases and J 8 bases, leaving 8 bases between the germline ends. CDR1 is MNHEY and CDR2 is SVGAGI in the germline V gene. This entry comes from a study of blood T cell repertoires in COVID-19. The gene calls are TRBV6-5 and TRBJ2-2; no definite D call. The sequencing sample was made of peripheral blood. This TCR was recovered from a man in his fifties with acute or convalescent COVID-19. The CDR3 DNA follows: TGTGCCAGCAGTTTCGTGTTTGGGGAGCTGTTTTTT. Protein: CASSFVFGELFF.